Listed here are 20 T cell receptor beta chains from one sample, sequenced in a study of CD8 T cells in Susac syndrome. Reverse transcription used roughly 0.45 to 1 ug RNA and random hexamers. A single record per CDR3 protein comes from TCRdb applying MiXCR to the immunoSEQ multiplex PCR reads. Altogether some 210,000 distinct CDR3 sequences are present, about 95% being singletons, with the ten largest covering around 0.15%. The sequencing sample was made of CD4+ T cells from PBMCs. Source of these receptors: a human donor with Susac syndrome.

V and J are TRBV20-1 and TRBJ1-5; tentative D call: TRBD1 (5 bases). The V and J ends lost 1 base and 0 bases respectively, with 13 bases between them. The CDR3 contains 16 residues. Looked up from germline, CDR1 is DFQATT and CDR2 is SNEGSKA (reference sequence). The CDR3 DNA sequence: TGCAGTGCTAGAGGAGGGGCAGGTATTAGCAATCAGCCCCAGCATTTT. This encodes CSARGGAGISNQPQHF.

The J gene is TRBJ1-1, the V gene TRBV7-9; the D gene is possibly TRBD1 (5 bases). Trimming left V 1 base short and J 3 bases short, with 12 bases between. The germline V gene encodes CDR1 SEHNR and CDR2 FQNEAQ (reference sequence). CDR3 length equals 15 residues. DNA of the CDR3: TGTGCCAGCAGCTTAGAGGGGCCTAGGGACACTGAAGCTTTCTTT. The encoded protein is CASSLEGPRDTEAFF.

This clonotype appeared a single time. The J gene is TRBJ2-1, the V gene TRBV30; D not resolved. Germline V CDR1 and CDR2: GTSNPN, SVGIG (reference sequence). V was trimmed by 5 bases and J by 0 bases, leaving 11 bases between them. There are 14 residues in the CDR3. This CDR3 reads CAWVRQASYNEQFF. DNA for the CDR3: TGTGCCTGGGTCCGACAAGCCTCCTACAATGAGCAGTTCTTC.

The chain links TRBV24-1 to TRBJ2-5; TRBD1 aligns across 9 bases. Germline-derived CDR1 and CDR2 are KGHDR and SFDVKD. The ends lost 3 bases at V and 5 bases at J; junction bases unmatched: 12. This CDR3 is built from 17 residues. CDR3 region: CATSDPIRTGEDETQYF. CDR3 bases: TGTGCCACCAGTGATCCTATCCGGACAGGGGAGGACGAGACCCAGTACTTC.

The chain has TRBV5-1 and TRBJ2-5; D gene unclear. Germline loops: CDR1 SGHRS, CDR2 YFSETQ. The CDR3 sequence is 13 residues long. Trimming left V 7 bases short and J 2 bases short, with 12 bases between. The CDR3 region has the DNA TGCGCCAGCGGCGTAGATAATCAAGAGACCCAGTACTTC. Translated: CASGVDNQETQYF.

This clonotype was recorded once. The chain uses TRBV25-1 and TRBJ2-3; TRBD1 might be the D (5 bases). The CDR3 extends over 14 amino acids. CDR1 and CDR2 from the germline V gene are MGHDK and SYGVNS. The V end was cut by 6 bases, the J end by 2 bases, with 12 bases between. The CDR3 DNA is TGTGCCAGCAGGAAAGGGGCCGCCACAGATACGCAGTATTTT. It is translated as CASRKGAATDTQYF.

The chain is built from TRBV7-6 and TRBJ2-2; the D gene could be TRBD1 or TRBD2 (7 bases each). The germline gives CDR1 SGHVS, CDR2 FNYEAQ. V was pared by 6 bases and J by 5 bases, with 19 bases between. The CDR3 is made up of 16 amino acids. CDR3 sequence reads: CASSPQGGEFTGELFF. The DNA for the CDR3 is TGTGCCAGCAGTCCCCAGGGGGGGGAATTTACCGGGGAGCTGTTTTTT.

This chain links TRBV5-6 with TRBJ2-7; TRBD1 matches 8 bases. The junction had 4 bases not matched to a gene; V was cut back by 1 base and J by 4 bases. Germline V gene data show CDR1 as SGHDT and CDR2 as YYEEEE. CDR3 length equals 14 residues. The CDR3 loop is CASSLRTGWYEQYF. The CDR3 DNA reads TGTGCCAGCAGCTTGAGGACAGGGTGGTACGAGCAGTACTTC.

The chain has TRBV5-1 and TRBJ2-2, with 9 bases aligning to TRBD1. V lost 3 bases and J lost 3; bases outside the gene matches: 0. The CDR3 covers 14 residues. Germline V gene sequence: CDR1 SGHRS, CDR2 YFSETQ. The CDR3 protein is CASSWTGDTGELFF. The CDR3 nucleotides read TGCGCCAGCAGCTGGACAGGGGACACCGGGGAGCTGTTTTTT.

This chain connects TRBV24-1 to TRBJ2-5, with TRBD2 matching over 8 bases. V shed 4 bases and J 4 bases; nucleotides not matched to a gene: 13. The germline V gene has CDR1 KGHDR and CDR2 SFDVKD. This CDR3 has 17 amino acids. CDR3 amino acids: CATSDPGGLGGGETQYF. The CDR3 bases are TGTGCCACCAGTGACCCGGGTGGGCTCGGGGGGGGAGAGACCCAGTACTTC.

The chain joins TRBV4-1 to TRBJ1-6; D might be TRBD1 (5 bases). CDR1 and CDR2 (germline): MGHRA, YSYEKL. The CDR3 has 15 amino acids. With 4 bases removed from V and 3 bases from J, the gap between germline ends came to 10 bases. CDR3 nucleotide sequence: TGCGCCAGCAGCCGAACGGGACTCTATAATTCACCCCTCCACTTT. It encodes CASSRTGLYNSPLHF.

The J gene is TRBJ2-5, the V gene TRBV7-2; 11 nucleotides line up with TRBD1. V was pared by 5 bases and J by 4 bases, with 6 bases of the junction left unmatched. Germline values: CDR1 SGHTA, CDR2 FQGNSA. The CDR3 consists of 15 residues. CDR3 nucleotides: TGTGCCAGCAGCGCATGGACAGGGGGCAGAGAGACCCAGTACTTC. The encoded protein is CASSAWTGGRETQYF.

The chain is built from TRBV20-1 and TRBJ2-3; a weak D match, TRBD1 (9 bases). The CDR3 has 16 amino acids. V lost 5 bases and J 2 bases, leaving 20 bases between the germline ends. The germline CDR1 and CDR2 sequences are DFQATT and SNEGSKA (reference sequence). The CDR3 DNA sequence: TGCAGTGCTCTTAGTAGCGGGACAGGGAACACAGATACGCAGTATTTT. Its protein product is CSALSSGTGNTDTQYF.

This clonotype was seen a single time. The chain combines TRBV20-1 with TRBJ1-1, with D perhaps TRBD1 (5 bases). The CDR3 has 14 residues. Trimming removed 6 bases from V and 1 base from J, with 15 bases in between. CDR1 is DFQATT and CDR2 is SNEGSKA in the germline V gene (reference sequence). As DNA, the CDR3 is TGCAGTGCATCCCAGGGTTATGAGAACACTGAAGCTTTCTTT. Amino acid sequence: CSASQGYENTEAFF.

This clonotype is a singleton in its sample. J is TRBJ2-5 and V is TRBV28; 10 bases align to TRBD2. The CDR3 extends over 18 amino acids. Unmatched junction bases numbered 18, after V lost 10 bases and J lost 1 base. Germline CDR1 and CDR2: MDHEN and SYDVKM. The CDR3 sequence is CATRLQRGGEFSQETQYF. DNA of the CDR3: TGTGCCACACGTCTGCAGCGGGGGGGCGAGTTCTCCCAAGAGACCCAGTACTTC.

The chain has TRBV7-9 and TRBJ2-3; TRBD2 is a possible D gene (6 bases). CDR1 SEHNR and CDR2 FQNEAQ come from the germline V gene (reference sequence). The V end lost 8 bases, the J end lost 2 bases, and 17 bases lay between the germline ends. The CDR3 covers 15 residues. The CDR3 DNA follows: TGTGCCAGCCCGCCGGGCGGGGTGTCCACAGATACGCAGTATTTT. Translated, it gives CASPPGGVSTDTQYF.

The gene calls are TRBV12-5 and TRBJ2-7, with TRBD1 matching over 10 bases. V gave up 5 bases and J gave up 3 bases; unmatched junction bases: 7. The CDR3 totals 15 residues. Per the germline V gene, CDR1 is LGHNT and CDR2 is FRNRAP. Here the CDR3 reads CASGGLTGGIYEQYF. CDR3 coding DNA: TGTGCTAGTGGTGGACTGACAGGGGGCATCTACGAGCAGTACTTC.

The chain couples TRBV28 to TRBJ2-4; D is perhaps TRBD1 (5 bases). The germline gives CDR1 MDHEN, CDR2 SYDVKM. Trimming cost V 7 bases and J 2 bases, with 15 bases left between them. The CDR3 extends over 15 amino acids. CDR3 DNA: TGTGCCAGCACCCCCGGGCAGGGATCCAAAAACATTCAGTACTTC. Translated: CASTPGQGSKNIQYF. Looking up the rest from reference TRBV28 and TRBJ2-4 gives the full variable domain: DVKVTQSSRYLVKRTGEKVFLECVQDMDHENMFWYRQDPGLGLRLIYFSYDVKMKEKGDIPEGYSVSREKKERFSLILESASTNQTSMYLCASTPGQGSKNIQYFGAGTRLSVL.

The chain couples TRBV9 to TRBJ2-1, with 12 bases fitting TRBD1. This CDR3 region has 16 residues. Germline V gene data show CDR1 as SGDLS and CDR2 as YYNGEE. The ends lost 4 bases at V and 7 bases at J; junction bases unmatched: 9. The CDR3 DNA sequence: TGTGCCAGCAGCCCCCTTGGGACAGGGGGCAGGAATGAGCAGTTCTTC. Translation gives CASSPLGTGGRNEQFF.

This rearrangement joins TRBV11-1 to TRBJ1-5, with D perhaps matching TRBD1 (5 bases). CDR3 length: 15 amino acids. The V end was cut by 0 bases, the J end by 3 bases, with 9 bases between. Germline values: CDR1 SGHAT, CDR2 FQDESV (reference sequence). The DNA of the CDR3 is TGTGCCAGCAGCTTAGCCGGGGGGACCAATCAGCCCCAGCATTTT. Amino acids: CASSLAGGTNQPQHF.